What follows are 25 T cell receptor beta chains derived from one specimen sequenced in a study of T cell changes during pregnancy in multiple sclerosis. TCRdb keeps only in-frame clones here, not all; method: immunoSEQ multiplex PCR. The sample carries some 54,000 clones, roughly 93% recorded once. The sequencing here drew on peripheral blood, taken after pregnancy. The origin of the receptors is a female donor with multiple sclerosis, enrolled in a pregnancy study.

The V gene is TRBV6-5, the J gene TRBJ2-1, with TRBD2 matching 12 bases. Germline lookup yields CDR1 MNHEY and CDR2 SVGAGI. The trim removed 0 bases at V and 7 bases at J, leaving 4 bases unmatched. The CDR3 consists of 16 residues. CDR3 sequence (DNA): TGTGCCAGCAGTTACTCAGGACTAGCGGGATTTAATGAGCAGTTCTTC. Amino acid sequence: CASSYSGLAGFNEQFF.

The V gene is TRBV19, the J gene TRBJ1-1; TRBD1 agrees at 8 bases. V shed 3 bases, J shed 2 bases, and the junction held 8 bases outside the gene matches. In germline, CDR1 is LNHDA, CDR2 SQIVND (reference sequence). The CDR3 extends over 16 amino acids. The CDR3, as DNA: TGTGCCAGTAGTATCCCCGCCGGGACAGGCAACACTGAAGCTTTCTTT. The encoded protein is CASSIPAGTGNTEAFF.

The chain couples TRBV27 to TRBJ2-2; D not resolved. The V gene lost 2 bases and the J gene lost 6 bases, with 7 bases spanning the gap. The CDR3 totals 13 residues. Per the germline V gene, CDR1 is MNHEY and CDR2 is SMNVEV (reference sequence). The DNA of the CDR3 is TGTGCCAGCAGTTTAGGTGGCCCCGGGGAGCTGTTTTTT. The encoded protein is CASSLGGPGELFF.

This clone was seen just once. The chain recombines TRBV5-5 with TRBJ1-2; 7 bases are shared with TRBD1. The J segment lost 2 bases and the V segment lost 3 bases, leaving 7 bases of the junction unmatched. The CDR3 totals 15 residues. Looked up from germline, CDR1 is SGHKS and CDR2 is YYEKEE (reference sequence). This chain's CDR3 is CASSSEGALNYGYTF. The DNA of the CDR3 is TGTGCCAGCAGCTCAGAGGGGGCACTGAACTATGGCTACACCTTC.

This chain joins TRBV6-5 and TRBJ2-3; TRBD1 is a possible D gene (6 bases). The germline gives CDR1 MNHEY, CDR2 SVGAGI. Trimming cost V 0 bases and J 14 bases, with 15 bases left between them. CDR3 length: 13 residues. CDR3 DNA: TGTGCCAGCAGTTACTCTACCCGAGGGGGAGTGTATTTT. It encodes CASSYSTRGGVYF.

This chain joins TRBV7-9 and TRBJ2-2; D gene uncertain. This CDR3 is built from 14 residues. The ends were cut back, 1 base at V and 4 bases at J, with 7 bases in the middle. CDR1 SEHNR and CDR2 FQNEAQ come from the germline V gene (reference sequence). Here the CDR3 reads CASSLVSLTGELFF. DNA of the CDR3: TGTGCCAGCAGCTTAGTCTCCCTCACCGGGGAGCTGTTTTTT.

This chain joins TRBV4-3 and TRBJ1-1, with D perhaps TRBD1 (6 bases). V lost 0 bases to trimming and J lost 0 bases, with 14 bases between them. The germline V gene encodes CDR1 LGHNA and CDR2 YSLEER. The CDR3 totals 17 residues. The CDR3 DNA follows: TGCGCCAGCAGCCAAGATAGGCTCGAGGGGGTGAACACTGAAGCTTTCTTT. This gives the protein CASSQDRLEGVNTEAFF.

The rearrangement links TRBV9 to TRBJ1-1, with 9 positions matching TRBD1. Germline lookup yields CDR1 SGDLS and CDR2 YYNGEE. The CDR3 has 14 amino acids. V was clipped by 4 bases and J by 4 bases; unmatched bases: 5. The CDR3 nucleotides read TGTGCCAGCAGCTCACAGGGGGCCGGCACTGAAGCTTTCTTT. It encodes CASSSQGAGTEAFF.

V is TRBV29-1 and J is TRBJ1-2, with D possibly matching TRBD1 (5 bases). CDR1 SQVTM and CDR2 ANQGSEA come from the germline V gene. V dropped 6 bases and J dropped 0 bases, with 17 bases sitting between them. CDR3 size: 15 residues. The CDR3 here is CSVTPGRVPNYGYTF. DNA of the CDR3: TGCAGCGTCACCCCGGGCAGGGTCCCTAACTATGGCTACACCTTC. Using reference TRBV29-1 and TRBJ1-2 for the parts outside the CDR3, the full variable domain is SAVISQKPSRDICQRGTSLTIQCQVDSQVTMMFWYRQQPGQSLTLIATANQGSEATYESGFVIDKFPISRPNLTFSTLTVSNMSPEDSSIYLCSVTPGRVPNYGYTFGSGTRLTVV.

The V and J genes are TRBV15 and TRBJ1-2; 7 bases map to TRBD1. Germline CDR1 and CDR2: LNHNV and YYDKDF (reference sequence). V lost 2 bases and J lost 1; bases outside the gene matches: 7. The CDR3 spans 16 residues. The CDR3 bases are TGTGCCACCAGCAGAACCCCAGACAGGGTTAACTATGGCTACACCTTC. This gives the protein CATSRTPDRVNYGYTF.

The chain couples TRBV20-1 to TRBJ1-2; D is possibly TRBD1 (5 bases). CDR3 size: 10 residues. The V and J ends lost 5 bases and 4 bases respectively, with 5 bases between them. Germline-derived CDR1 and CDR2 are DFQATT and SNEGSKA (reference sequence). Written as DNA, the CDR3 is TGCAGTGCTGACAGCTATGGCTACACCTTC. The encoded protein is CSADSYGYTF.

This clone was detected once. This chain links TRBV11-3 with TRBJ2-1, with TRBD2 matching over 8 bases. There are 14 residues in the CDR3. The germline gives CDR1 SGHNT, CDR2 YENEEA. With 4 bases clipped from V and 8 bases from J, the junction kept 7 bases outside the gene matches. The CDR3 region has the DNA TGTGCCAGCAGCTCCGAGCGGGAGTCGGATGAGCAGTTCTTC. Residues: CASSSERESDEQFF.

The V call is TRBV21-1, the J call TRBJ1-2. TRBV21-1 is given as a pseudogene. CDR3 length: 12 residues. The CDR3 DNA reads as TGTGCCAGCAGCAAAGGCGGGCGAGGCTACACCTTC. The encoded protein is CASSKGGRGYTF.

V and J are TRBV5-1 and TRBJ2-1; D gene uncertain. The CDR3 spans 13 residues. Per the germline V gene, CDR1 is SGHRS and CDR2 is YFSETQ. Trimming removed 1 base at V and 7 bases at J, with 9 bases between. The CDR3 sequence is CASSLLPENEQFF. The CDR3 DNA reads TGCGCCAGCAGCTTGCTTCCCGAGAATGAGCAGTTCTTC.

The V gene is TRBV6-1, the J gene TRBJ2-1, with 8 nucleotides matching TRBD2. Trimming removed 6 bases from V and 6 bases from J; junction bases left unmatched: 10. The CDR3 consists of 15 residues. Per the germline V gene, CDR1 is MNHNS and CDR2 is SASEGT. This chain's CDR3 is CASSSVAGSFNEQFF. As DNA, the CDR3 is TGTGCCAGCAGCTCGGTAGCGGGATCGTTCAATGAGCAGTTCTTC.

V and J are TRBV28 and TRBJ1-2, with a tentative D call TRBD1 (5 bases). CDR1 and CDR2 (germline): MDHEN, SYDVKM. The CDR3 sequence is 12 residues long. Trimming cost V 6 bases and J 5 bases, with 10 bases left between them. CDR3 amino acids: CASRQTDYGYTF. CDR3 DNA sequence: TGTGCCAGCAGGCAGACAGATTATGGCTACACCTTC.

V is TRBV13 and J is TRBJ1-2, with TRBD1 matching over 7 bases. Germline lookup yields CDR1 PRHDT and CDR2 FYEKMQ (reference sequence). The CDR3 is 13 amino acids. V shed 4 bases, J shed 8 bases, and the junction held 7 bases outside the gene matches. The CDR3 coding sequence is TGTGCCAGCAGCTCAAGGACAGGTTGGGGCTACACCTTC. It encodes CASSSRTGWGYTF.

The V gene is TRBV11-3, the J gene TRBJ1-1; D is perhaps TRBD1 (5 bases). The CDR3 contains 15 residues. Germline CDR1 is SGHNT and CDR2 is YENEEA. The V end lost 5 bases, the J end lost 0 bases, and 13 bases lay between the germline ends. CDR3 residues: CASSPGGVMNTEAFF. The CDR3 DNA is TGTGCCAGCAGCCCCGGGGGGGTAATGAACACTGAAGCTTTCTTT.

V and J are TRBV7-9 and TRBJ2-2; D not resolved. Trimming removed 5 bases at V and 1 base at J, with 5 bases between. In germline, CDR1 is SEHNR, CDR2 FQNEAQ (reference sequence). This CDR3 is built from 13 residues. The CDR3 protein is CASSDMNTGELFF. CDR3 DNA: TGTGCCAGCAGCGACATGAACACCGGGGAGCTGTTTTTT.

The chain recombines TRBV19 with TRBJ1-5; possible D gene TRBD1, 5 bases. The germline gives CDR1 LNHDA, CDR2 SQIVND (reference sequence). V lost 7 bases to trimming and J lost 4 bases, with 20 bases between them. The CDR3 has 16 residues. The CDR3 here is CASNSQGFGRNQPQHF. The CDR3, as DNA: TGTGCCAGTAACTCCCAGGGATTCGGTCGTAATCAGCCCCAGCATTTT.

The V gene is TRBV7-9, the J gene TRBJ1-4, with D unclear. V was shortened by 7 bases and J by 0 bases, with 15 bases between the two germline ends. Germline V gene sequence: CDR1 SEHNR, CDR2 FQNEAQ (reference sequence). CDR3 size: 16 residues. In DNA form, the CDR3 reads TGTGCCAGCAAACAATCCCAGGATACAACTAATGAAAAACTGTTTTTT. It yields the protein CASKQSQDTTNEKLFF.

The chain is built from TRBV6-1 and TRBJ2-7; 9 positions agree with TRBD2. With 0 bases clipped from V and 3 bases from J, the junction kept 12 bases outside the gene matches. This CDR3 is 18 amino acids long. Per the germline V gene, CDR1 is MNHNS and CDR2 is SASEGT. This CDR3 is CASSEALSWASGNYEQYF. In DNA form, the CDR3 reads TGTGCCAGCAGTGAAGCGCTGAGTTGGGCTAGCGGGAACTACGAGCAGTACTTC.

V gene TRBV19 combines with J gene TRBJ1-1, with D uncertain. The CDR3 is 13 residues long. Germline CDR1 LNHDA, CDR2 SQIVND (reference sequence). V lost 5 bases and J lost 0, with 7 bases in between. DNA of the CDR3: TGTGCCAGTAGTGAGACACTGAACACTGAAGCTTTCTTT. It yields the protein CASSETLNTEAFF.

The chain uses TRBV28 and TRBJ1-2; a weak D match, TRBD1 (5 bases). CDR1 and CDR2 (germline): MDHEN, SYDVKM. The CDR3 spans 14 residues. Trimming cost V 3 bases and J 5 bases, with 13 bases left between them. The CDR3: CASSFPPAGYGYTF. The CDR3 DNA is TGTGCCAGCAGTTTCCCCCCCGCAGGGTATGGCTACACCTTC.

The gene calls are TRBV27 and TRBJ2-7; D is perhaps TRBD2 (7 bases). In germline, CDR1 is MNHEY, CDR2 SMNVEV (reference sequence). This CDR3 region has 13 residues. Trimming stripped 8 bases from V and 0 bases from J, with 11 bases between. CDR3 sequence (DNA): TGTGCCAGCGGGAGGGGGAGCTCCTACGAGCAGTACTTC. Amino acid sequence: CASGRGSSYEQYF.